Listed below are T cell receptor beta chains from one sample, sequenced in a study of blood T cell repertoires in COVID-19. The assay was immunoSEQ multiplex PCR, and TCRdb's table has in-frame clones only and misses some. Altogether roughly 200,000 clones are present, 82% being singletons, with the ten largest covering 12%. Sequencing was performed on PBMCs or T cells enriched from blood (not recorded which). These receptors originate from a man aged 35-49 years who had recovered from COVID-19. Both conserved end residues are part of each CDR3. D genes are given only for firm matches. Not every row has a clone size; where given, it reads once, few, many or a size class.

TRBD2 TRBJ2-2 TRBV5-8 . CATHRGGANTGELFF TGTGCCACCCACCGGGGGGGGGCGAACACCGGGGAGCTGTTTTTT
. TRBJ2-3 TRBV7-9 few CASSQPSIAPGTDTQYF TGTGCCAGCAGCCAACCCTCAATAGCTCCCGGCACAGATACGCAGTATTTT
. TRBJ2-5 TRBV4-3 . CASSPSYRGLQETQYF TGCGCCAGCAGCCCCTCGTACAGGGGACTCCAAGAGACCCAGTACTTC
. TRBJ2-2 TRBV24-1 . CATSDLWTDNTGELFF TGTGCCACCAGTGATTTGTGGACAGACAACACCGGGGAGCTGTTTTTT
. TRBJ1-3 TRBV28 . CASSLDYMPGNTIYF TGTGCCAGCAGTCTCGACTATATGCCCGGAAACACCATATATTTT
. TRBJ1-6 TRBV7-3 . CASSSTGTRSPLHF TGTGCCAGCAGCTCCACCGGGACACGCTCACCCCTCCACTTT
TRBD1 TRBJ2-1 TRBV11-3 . CASSLGGDRVNEQFF TGTGCCAGCAGCTTAGGTGGGGACAGGGTAAATGAGCAGTTCTTC
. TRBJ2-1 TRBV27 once CASSFSRGPETYNEQFF TGTGCCAGCAGTTTCTCTAGGGGCCCCGAAACCTACAATGAGCAGTTCTTC
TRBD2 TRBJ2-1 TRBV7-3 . CASSLTGGSYNEQFF TGTGCCAGCAGCCTTACGGGGGGTTCCTACAATGAGCAGTTCTTC
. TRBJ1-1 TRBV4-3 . CASSQDVGRDTEAFF TGCGCCAGCAGCCAAGATGTAGGGAGGGACACTGAAGCTTTCTTT
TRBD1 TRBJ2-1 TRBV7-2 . CASSLDRVLGEQFF TGTGCCAGCAGCCTCGACAGGGTGTTGGGTGAGCAGTTCTTC
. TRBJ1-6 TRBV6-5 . CASSYLDGANSPLHF TGTGCCAGCAGTTACCTCGATGGAGCTAATTCACCCCTCCACTTT
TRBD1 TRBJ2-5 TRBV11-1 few CASSFGQAQETQYF TGTGCCAGCAGCTTTGGACAGGCACAAGAGACCCAGTACTTC
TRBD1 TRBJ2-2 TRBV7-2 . CASSQNRGNTGELFF TGTGCCAGCAGCCAGAACAGGGGTAACACCGGGGAGCTGTTTTTT
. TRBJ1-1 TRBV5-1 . CASSLGQGLNTEAFF TGCGCCAGCAGCTTGGGACAAGGCTTGAACACTGAAGCTTTCTTT
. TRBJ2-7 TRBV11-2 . CASSLDHSYEQYF TGTGCCAGCAGCTTAGATCACAGCTACGAGCAGTACTTC
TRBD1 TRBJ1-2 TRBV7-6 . CASSSTGYYGYTF TGTGCCAGCAGCTCGACAGGGTACTATGGCTACACCTTC
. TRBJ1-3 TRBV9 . CASSAHQGSGNTIYF TGTGCCAGCAGCGCGCACCAGGGGTCTGGAAACACCATATATTTT
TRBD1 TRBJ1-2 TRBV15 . CATSPSRDRGAYGYTF TGTGCCACCAGCCCGTCGAGAGACAGGGGCGCTTATGGCTACACCTTC
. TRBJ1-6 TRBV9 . CASSPQPGWDSPLHF TGTGCCAGCAGCCCCCAACCGGGTTGGGATTCACCCCTCCACTTT
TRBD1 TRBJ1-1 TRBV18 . CASSLRDRGTEAFF TGTGCCAGCTCACTGCGGGACAGGGGAACTGAAGCTTTCTTT
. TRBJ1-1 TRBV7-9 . CASSRGKGTEAFF TGTGCCAGCAGCCGGGGGAAGGGGACTGAAGCTTTCTTT
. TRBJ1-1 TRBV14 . CASSLQANTEAFF TGTGCCAGCAGCCTACAGGCGAACACTGAAGCTTTCTTT
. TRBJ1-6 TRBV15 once CATSRDTQGRSPLHF TGTGCCACCAGCAGGGATACGCAGGGGCGCTCACCTCTCCACTTT
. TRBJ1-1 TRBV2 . CASSGTATGIMTEAFF TGTGCCAGCAGTGGGACCGCAACAGGGATTATGACTGAAGCTTTCTTT
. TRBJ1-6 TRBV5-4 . CASSLDARYNSPLHF TGTGCCAGCAGCTTGGATGCCAGATATAATTCACCCCTCCACTTT
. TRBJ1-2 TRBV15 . CATSSNGASVYGYTF TGTGCCACCAGCAGTAATGGGGCTTCCGTCTATGGCTACACCTTC
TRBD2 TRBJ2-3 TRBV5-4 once CASSTDPFRLAGPTDTQYF TGTGCCAGCAGCACCGACCCGTTTAGACTAGCGGGGCCCACAGATACGCAGTATTTT
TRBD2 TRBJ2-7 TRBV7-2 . CASSISLAGGYEQYF TGTGCCAGCAGCATCTCACTAGCGGGAGGTTACGAGCAGTACTTC
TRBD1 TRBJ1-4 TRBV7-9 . CASSSGTGGSLNEKLFF TGTGCCAGCAGCTCCGGGACAGGGGGATCTCTGAATGAAAAACTGTTTTTT
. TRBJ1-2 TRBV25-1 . CASSAQGRLYGYTF TGTGCCAGCAGTGCGCAGGGAAGGCTCTATGGCTACACCTTC
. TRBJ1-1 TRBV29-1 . CSITMGSGVTEAFF TGCAGCATAACGATGGGAAGCGGAGTCACTGAAGCTTTCTTT
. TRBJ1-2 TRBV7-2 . CASSLAAGQGYGYTF TGTGCCAGCAGCTTAGCCGCAGGGCAAGGCTATGGCTACACCTTC
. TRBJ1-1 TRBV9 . CASSVGEGAGEAFF TGTGCCAGCAGCGTAGGCGAAGGGGCCGGTGAAGCTTTCTTT
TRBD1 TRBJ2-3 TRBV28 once CASSTGQGPDTQYF TGTGCCAGCAGCACGGGACAGGGCCCAGATACGCAGTATTTT
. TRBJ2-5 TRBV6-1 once CASSPSEETQYF TGTGCCAGCAGTCCCTCCGAGGAGACCCAGTACTTC
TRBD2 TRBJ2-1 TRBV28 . CASSPNPGLAGGNEQFF TGTGCCAGCAGTCCTAACCCGGGACTAGCGGGAGGTAATGAGCAGTTCTTC
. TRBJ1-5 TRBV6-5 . CASSSGSNQPQHF TGTGCCAGCAGCTCCGGTAGCAATCAGCCCCAGCATTTT
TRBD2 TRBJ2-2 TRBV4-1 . CASSQARSGGGTGELFF TGCGCCAGCAGCCAAGCCAGATCGGGGGGTGGCACCGGGGAGCTGTTTTTT
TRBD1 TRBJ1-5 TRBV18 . CASSPGDRGNQPQHF TGTGCCAGCTCACCAGGGGACAGGGGGAATCAGCCCCAGCATTTT
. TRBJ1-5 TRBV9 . CASSQTGQDQPQHF TGTGCCAGCAGCCAAACGGGACAAGATCAGCCCCAGCATTTT
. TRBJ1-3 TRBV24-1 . CATSTSSGEIHSGNTIYF TGTGCCACCAGTACATCCTCCGGGGAGATCCACTCTGGAAACACCATATATTTT
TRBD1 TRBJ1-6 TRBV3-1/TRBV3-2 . CASTLTDRVGSPLHF TGTGCCAGCACTTTAACGGACAGGGTGGGCTCACCCCTCCACTTT
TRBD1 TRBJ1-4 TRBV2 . CASSEQGRGEKLFF TGTGCCAGCAGCGAACAGGGGAGGGGAGAAAAACTGTTTTTT
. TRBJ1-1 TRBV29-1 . CSVEGLSNTEAFF TGCAGCGTTGAAGGACTATCAAACACTGAAGCTTTCTTT
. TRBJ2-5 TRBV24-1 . CATSDSQRQYF TGTGCCACCAGTGATTCCCAGCGGCAGTACTTC